The 4 T cell receptor beta chains below all came from one sample that was sequenced in a study of T cell repertoires in cytomegalovirus infection. TCRdb itself ran the reads through MiXCR, one entry per CDR3 protein. The table lists about 300,000 distinct CDR3 sequences, roughly a tenth of them singletons, with approximately 2.3% in the top ten. The sequenced sample consisted of PBMCs. The source of these receptors is a human donor in good health (CMV status not recorded). Some clones in this sample may be carry-over from other donors' samples.

This clonotype was recorded a few times. This sequence joins TRBV5-1 and TRBJ2-5; no reliable D call. This CDR3 has 11 amino acids. The V and J ends lost 4 bases and 5 bases respectively, with 6 bases between them. Germline V gives CDR1 SGHRS, CDR2 YFSETQ. The CDR3 loop is CASSQFETQYF. DNA for the CDR3: TGCGCCAGCAGCCAATTTGAGACCCAGTACTTC.

This clonotype was seen ten or more times. The chain links TRBV28 to TRBJ2-7; D is perhaps TRBD1 (6 bases). The CDR3 consists of 14 residues. V lost 4 bases, J lost 5 bases, and 15 bases lay in between. CDR1 is MDHEN, CDR2 SYDVKM, per germline. The CDR3 DNA is TGTGCCAGCAGTTCTTACAGGGCCGGGGACGAGCAGTACGTC. Its translation: CASSSYRAGDEQYV.

In this sample, this clonotype turned up many times. This rearrangement joins TRBV10-2 to TRBJ1-5, with 10 bases identical to TRBD1. Trimming cost V 6 bases and J 6 bases; bases outside gene matches: 5. The CDR3 runs 14 residues. CDR1 and CDR2 from the germline V gene are WSHSY and SAAADI. In nucleotides, the CDR3 is TGCGCCAGCAGAGGAGACAGGGGGCTTCAGCCCCAGCATTTT. Translated: CASRGDRGLQPQHF.

This chain connects TRBV7-2 to TRBJ1-6; D ambiguous. The CDR3 covers 14 residues. Germline V CDR1 and CDR2: SGHTA, FQGNSA. V was cut by 5 bases and J by 10 bases, with 15 bases left in between. The CDR3 here is CASSPYLVGSPLHF. CDR3 nucleotide sequence: TGTGCCAGCAGCCCATACCTCGTGGGATCACCCCTCCACTTT.